Each of the 18 T cell receptor beta chains below was sequenced from the same sample in a study of blood T cell repertoires in COVID-19. Sequenced by immunoSEQ multiplex PCR; TCRdb stores in-frame clones only, minus some. The data show hundreds of thousands of clones, approximately 91% seen once. Sequencing was carried out using peripheral blood. The receptor source for this set is a woman aged 45-65 years with COVID-19, enrolled during active disease.

The chain links TRBV28 to TRBJ2-7; TRBD1 matches at 8 bases. The CDR3 consists of 15 residues. Germline V CDR1 and CDR2: MDHEN, SYDVKM. Trimming removed 5 bases from V and 0 bases from J; junction bases left unmatched: 6. CDR3 nucleotides: TGTGCCAGCAGTCCGACAGGGGAGACCTCCTACGAGCAGTACTTC. Its translation is CASSPTGETSYEQYF.

The chain joins TRBV18 to TRBJ1-4, with TRBD1 matching 10 bases. The CDR3 has 16 residues. V lost 2 bases and J lost 8; bases outside the gene matches: 8. Germline CDR1 KGHSH, CDR2 LQKENI. The CDR3 DNA reads TGTGCCAGCTCACCAGGGTCGAGGACAGGGGGAGAAAAACTGTTTTTT. It is translated as CASSPGSRTGGEKLFF.

The chain has TRBV6-5 and TRBJ1-1, with D maybe TRBD1 (5 bases). The CDR3 covers 14 residues. V gave up 2 bases and J gave up 4 bases, with 11 bases separating them. Germline lookup yields CDR1 MNHEY and CDR2 SVGAGI. The DNA for the CDR3 is TGTGCCAGCAGTTACAGCAGGGCTTCCACTGAAGCTTTCTTT. The encoded protein is CASSYSRASTEAFF.

J is TRBJ2-1 and V is TRBV9, with D possibly being TRBD2 (6 bases). Germline assignment: CDR1 SGDLS and CDR2 YYNGEE. This CDR3 region has 14 residues. Trimming shortened V by 7 bases and J by 1 base, and 12 bases separated the two germline ends. The CDR3, as DNA: TGTGCCAGCGCAACGGGGAGGTCCTACAATGAGCAGTTCTTC. Protein sequence: CASATGRSYNEQFF.

This chain uses TRBV25-1 with TRBJ1-1; 8 bases map to TRBD1. CDR1 and CDR2 from the germline V gene are MGHDK and SYGVNS. The CDR3 length is 13 residues. Trimming removed 6 bases from V and 5 bases from J; junction bases left unmatched: 5. CDR3 nucleotide sequence: TGTGCCAGCAGAGGACAGGGTTTGACTGAAGCTTTCTTT. The encoded protein is CASRGQGLTEAFF. The variable domain in full, with the rest retrieved from reference TRBV25-1 and TRBJ1-1, is EADIYQTPRYLVIGTGKKITLECSQTMGHDKMYWYQQDPGMELHLIHYSYGVNSTEKGDLSSESTVSRIRTEHFPLTLESARPSHTSQYLCASRGQGLTEAFFGQGTRLTVV.

This clone has more than one count but fewer than ten. The rearrangement links TRBV18 to TRBJ2-1; 8 bases match TRBD2. The ends lost 3 bases at V and 8 bases at J; junction bases unmatched: 6. Germline V gives CDR1 KGHSH, CDR2 LQKENI. The CDR3 totals 14 residues. The chain's CDR3 is CASSPAGGIHEQFF. In nucleotides, the CDR3 is TGTGCCAGCTCACCGGCGGGGGGTATCCATGAGCAGTTCTTC.

This clone was found a few times. This chain connects TRBV14 to TRBJ1-3, with 7 bases fitting TRBD1. Germline lookup yields CDR1 SGHDN and CDR2 FVKESK. V was pared by 4 bases and J by 0 bases, with 6 bases of the junction left unmatched. The CDR3 extends over 16 amino acids. DNA of the CDR3: TGTGCCAGCAGCCCGACACGGACAGGCTCTGGAAACACCATATATTTT. Its protein is CASSPTRTGSGNTIYF.

The count of this clone is one. This chain links TRBV2 with TRBJ2-1; weak D call: TRBD2 (5 bases). V lost 6 bases and J lost 8, with 14 bases in between. The CDR3 sequence is 13 residues long. Germline CDR1 reads SNHLY; CDR2 reads FYNNEI. CDR3 sequence: CASSGPPRDEQFF. In nucleotides, the CDR3 is TGTGCCAGCAGCGGACCCCCGAGGGATGAGCAGTTCTTC.

This clone was seen only a few times. This rearrangement joins TRBV19 to TRBJ1-5, with D maybe TRBD1 (5 bases). V gave up 10 bases and J gave up 3 bases, with 25 bases separating them. Per germline, CDR1 LNHDA and CDR2 SQIVND (reference sequence). CDR3 size: 17 residues. For the CDR3, the DNA is TGTGCCACTCAATCGGGGGAGGCCCCGCGATACAATCAGCCCCAGCATTTT. It codes for CATQSGEAPRYNQPQHF.

The V gene is TRBV30, the J gene TRBJ1-2, with D hard to call. This CDR3 has 16 amino acids. Germline CDR1 is GTSNPN and CDR2 is SVGIG (reference sequence). V lost 2 bases and J lost 0, with 16 bases in between. The CDR3: CAWSPGRTLPNYGYTF. The CDR3 coding sequence is TGTGCCTGGAGTCCAGGTAGAACTCTACCTAACTATGGCTACACCTTC.

The V gene is TRBV15, the J gene TRBJ1-2; 7 positions match TRBD1. Germline CDR1 and CDR2: LNHNV and YYDKDF (reference sequence). This CDR3 has 16 amino acids. The V gene end was trimmed by 1 base and the J gene end by 7 bases; junction bases not matched to a gene: 12. The CDR3 here is CATSRGGTALQSGYTF. CDR3 nucleotides: TGTGCCACCAGCAGAGGGGGGACAGCCCTACAGAGTGGCTACACCTTC.

The chain is built from TRBV6-5 and TRBJ1-1; a weak D match, TRBD1 (5 bases). Trimming took off 0 bases at V and 2 bases at J, with 10 bases between the two ends. Germline lookup yields CDR1 MNHEY and CDR2 SVGAGI. The CDR3 totals 15 residues. DNA of the CDR3: TGTGCCAGCAGTTACTCGACAGCTAGAAACACTGAAGCTTTCTTT. The encoded protein is CASSYSTARNTEAFF.

This chain connects TRBV28 to TRBJ1-1, with D perhaps TRBD1 (5 bases). V was cut by 5 bases and J by 11 bases, with 15 bases left in between. The length of the CDR3 is 12 residues. CDR1 is MDHEN, CDR2 SYDVKM, per germline. The CDR3 loop reads CASSIGGEEAFF. CDR3 nucleotide sequence: TGTGCCAGCAGTATTGGGGGGGAGGAGGCTTTCTTT.

The chain combines TRBV3-1 (or the pseudogene TRBV3-2) with TRBJ1-1, with D uncertain. The ends were cut back, 4 bases at V and 1 base at J, with 19 bases in the middle. The CDR3 is 17 residues long. Per the germline V gene, CDR1 is LGHDT and CDR2 is YNNKEL (reference sequence). DNA of the CDR3: TGTGCCAGCAGCCGCACATTCGAGGGAATTGGGAACACTGAAGCTTTCTTT. Its protein product is CASSRTFEGIGNTEAFF.

The chain is built from TRBV3-1 (or the pseudogene TRBV3-2) and TRBJ2-2; possible D gene TRBD2, 5 bases. Between the trimmed V and J ends, which lost 1 base and 0 bases, there was a span of 12 bases. Germline V gives CDR1 LGHDT, CDR2 YNNKEL (reference sequence). This CDR3 contains 17 residues. For the CDR3, the DNA is TGTGCCAGCAGCCAAGTGGAGGCTACCACGAACACCGGGGAGCTGTTTTTT. It is translated as CASSQVEATTNTGELFF.

This chain links TRBV19 with TRBJ1-3; 7 bases align to TRBD1. The CDR3 has 16 residues. Trimming cost V 3 bases and J 3 bases; bases outside gene matches: 8. Germline V lookup: CDR1 LNHDA, CDR2 SQIVND (reference sequence). The CDR3 spells CASSIQAGTVGNTIYF. CDR3 nucleotides: TGTGCCAGTAGTATTCAAGCCGGGACAGTTGGAAACACCATATATTTT. Using reference TRBV19 and TRBJ1-3 for the parts outside the CDR3, the full variable domain is DGGITQSPKYLFRKEGQNVTLSCEQNLNHDAMYWYRQDPGQGLRLIYYSQIVNDFQKGDIAEGYSVSREKKESFPLTVTSAQKNPTAFYLCASSIQAGTVGNTIYFGEGSWLTVV.

The chain has TRBV6-6 and TRBJ2-1, with D perhaps TRBD1 (5 bases). CDR3 length: 13 amino acids. Trimming pared 5 bases from V and 16 bases from J, leaving 21 bases between. CDR1 MNHNY and CDR2 SVGAGI come from the germline V gene (reference sequence). This CDR3 is CASSPETVPMGFF. For the CDR3, the DNA is TGTGCCAGCAGTCCAGAGACAGTCCCTATGGGATTCTTC.

V gene TRBV12-3 or TRBV12-4 combines with J gene TRBJ1-3; 7 bases match TRBD1. This CDR3 spans 13 amino acids. V dropped 6 bases and J dropped 7; count of bases not matched to a gene: 6. The CDR3 protein is CASSLGTDNTIYF. The CDR3 DNA sequence: TGTGCCAGCAGCCTCGGGACAGATAACACCATATATTTT.